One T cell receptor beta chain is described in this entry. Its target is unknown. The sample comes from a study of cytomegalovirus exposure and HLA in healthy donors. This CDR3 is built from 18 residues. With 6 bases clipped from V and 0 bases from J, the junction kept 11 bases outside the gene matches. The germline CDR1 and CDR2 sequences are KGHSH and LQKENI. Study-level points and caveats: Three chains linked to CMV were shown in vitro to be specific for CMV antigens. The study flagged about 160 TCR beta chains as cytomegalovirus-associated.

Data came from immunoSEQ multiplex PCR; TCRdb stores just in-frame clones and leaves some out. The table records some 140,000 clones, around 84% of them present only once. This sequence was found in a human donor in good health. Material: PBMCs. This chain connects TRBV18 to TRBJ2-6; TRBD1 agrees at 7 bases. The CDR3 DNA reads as TGTGCCAGCTCCCGAGGGGGACAGACCAACTCTGGGGCCAACGTCCTGACTTTC. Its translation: CASSRGGQTNSGANVLTF.